Listed below are T cell receptor beta chains from one sample, sequenced in a study of Graves' ophthalmopathy and Graves' hyperthyroidism. TCRdb re-called the multiplex PCR reads through MiXCR, storing one row per CDR3 protein. The table shows roughly 500,000 distinct CDR3 sequences, with about 15% occurring only once. Sequencing was carried out using blood. The receptor source for this set is a woman in her thirties with Graves' ophthalmopathy. The CDR3 runs from the conserved cysteine through the conserved F or W. The order of the fields is J gene, clone size, V gene, D gene, CDR3 protein, CDR3 DNA. The D gene is left open where the match is weak. Not all rows give a size; the values are once, few, many and, for expanded clones, a class.

J gene: TRBJ1-1
clone size: many
V gene: TRBV25-1
D gene: NA
CDR3 protein: CACSEAHRLGEAFF
CDR3 DNA: TGTGCCTGCAGTGAGGCCCACAGGCTCGGGGAAGCTTTCTTT

J gene: TRBJ2-7
clone size: NA
V gene: TRBV3-1
D gene: TRBD2
CDR3 protein: CASSLGTTGSYEQYF
CDR3 DNA: TGTGCCAGCAGCCTCGGGACTACCGGCTCCTACGAGCAGTACTTC

J gene: TRBJ2-6
clone size: many
V gene: TRBV9
D gene: NA
CDR3 protein: CASSVGPSGANVLTF
CDR3 DNA: TGTGCCAGCAGCGTAGGGCCATCTGGGGCCAACGTCCTGACTTTC

J gene: TRBJ2-6
clone size: many
V gene: TRBV28
D gene: TRBD2
CDR3 protein: CASSSGGSSSGANVLTF
CDR3 DNA: TGTGCCAGCAGTTCCGGCGGGAGCAGCTCTGGGGCCAACGTCCTGACTTTC

J gene: TRBJ2-4
clone size: NA
V gene: TRBV12-3/TRBV12-4
D gene: TRBD1
CDR3 protein: CASSGTGVTPLAKNIKYF
CDR3 DNA: TGTGCCAGCAGTGGGACAGGGGTTACTCCCCTAGCCAAAAACATTAAGTACTTC

J gene: TRBJ1-2
clone size: many
V gene: TRBV19
D gene: NA
CDR3 protein: CASSLATPNYGYTF
CDR3 DNA: TGTGCCAGTAGTTTGGCCACACCTAACTATGGCTACACCTTC

J gene: TRBJ1-2
clone size: NA
V gene: TRBV20-1
D gene: NA
CDR3 protein: CSAHQGSYGYTF
CDR3 DNA: TGCAGTGCTCATCAGGGTAGCTATGGCTACACCTTC

J gene: TRBJ1-6
clone size: many
V gene: TRBV20-1
D gene: TRBD1
CDR3 protein: CSARPGTGVENSPLHF
CDR3 DNA: TGCAGTGCTAGGCCCGGGACAGGGGTGGAAAATTCACCCCTCCACTTT

J gene: TRBJ2-7
clone size: NA
V gene: TRBV5-4
D gene: NA
CDR3 protein: CASSFGHRSGTTYEQYF
CDR3 DNA: TGTGCCAGCAGCTTTGGCCACCGTAGCGGAACAACCTACGAGCAGTACTTC

J gene: TRBJ2-5
clone size: NA
V gene: TRBV30
D gene: NA
CDR3 protein: CAWIQSRQETQYF
CDR3 DNA: TGTGCCTGGATCCAGTCCAGACAAGAGACCCAGTACTTC

J gene: TRBJ2-5
clone size: many
V gene: TRBV6-1
D gene: NA
CDR3 protein: CASSEGTARETQYF
CDR3 DNA: TGTGCCAGCAGTGAAGGGACAGCCAGAGAGACCCAGTACTTC

J gene: TRBJ2-5
clone size: many
V gene: TRBV7-2
D gene: NA
CDR3 protein: CASSDTGFQETQYF
CDR3 DNA: TGTGCCAGCAGCGATACAGGGTTTCAGGAGACCCAGTACTTC

J gene: TRBJ2-7
clone size: NA
V gene: TRBV6-2/TRBV6-3
D gene: TRBD1
CDR3 protein: CASSSGGLSYEQYF
CDR3 DNA: TGTGCCAGCAGCTCAGGGGGCCTATCCTACGAGCAGTACTTC

J gene: TRBJ1-2
clone size: NA
V gene: TRBV25-1
D gene: NA
CDR3 protein: CASSPIGQNYGYTF
CDR3 DNA: TGTGCCAGCAGCCCCATCGGACAGAACTATGGCTACACCTTC

J gene: TRBJ2-2
clone size: NA
V gene: TRBV10-3
D gene: TRBD2
CDR3 protein: CAIAGTSGRYTGELFF
CDR3 DNA: TGTGCCATCGCCGGGACTAGCGGGAGATACACCGGGGAGCTGTTTTTT